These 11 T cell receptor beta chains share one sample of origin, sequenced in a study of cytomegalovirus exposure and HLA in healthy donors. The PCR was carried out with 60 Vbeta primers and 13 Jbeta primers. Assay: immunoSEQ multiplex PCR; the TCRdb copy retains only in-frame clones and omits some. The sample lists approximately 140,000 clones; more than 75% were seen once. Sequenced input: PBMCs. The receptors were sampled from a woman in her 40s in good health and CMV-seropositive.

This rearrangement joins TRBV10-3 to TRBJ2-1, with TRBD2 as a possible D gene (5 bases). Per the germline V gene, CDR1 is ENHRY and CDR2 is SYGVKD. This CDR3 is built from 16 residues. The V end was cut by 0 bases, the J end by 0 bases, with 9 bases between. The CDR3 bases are TGTGCCATCAGTGAGTCTACGGGGAGCTCCTACAATGAGCAGTTCTTC. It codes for CAISESTGSSYNEQFF.

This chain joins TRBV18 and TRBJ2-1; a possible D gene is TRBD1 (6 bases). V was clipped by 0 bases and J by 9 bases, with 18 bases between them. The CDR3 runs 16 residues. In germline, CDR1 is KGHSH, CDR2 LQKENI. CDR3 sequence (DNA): TGTGCCAGCTCACCACCAACAGGGTTTAATCAGGGTGAGCAGTTCTTC. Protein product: CASSPPTGFNQGEQFF.

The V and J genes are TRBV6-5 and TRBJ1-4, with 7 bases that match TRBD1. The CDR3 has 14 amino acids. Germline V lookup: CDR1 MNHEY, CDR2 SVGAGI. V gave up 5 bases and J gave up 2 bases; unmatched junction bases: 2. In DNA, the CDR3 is TGTGCCAGCAGTCCAGGGGGTACTAATGAAAAACTGTTTTTT. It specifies CASSPGGTNEKLFF.

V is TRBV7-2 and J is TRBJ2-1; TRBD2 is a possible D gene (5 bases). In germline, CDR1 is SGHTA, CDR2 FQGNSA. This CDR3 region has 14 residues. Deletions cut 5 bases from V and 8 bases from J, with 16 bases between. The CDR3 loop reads CASSRRWPRDEQFF. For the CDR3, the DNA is TGTGCCAGCAGCCGGAGGTGGCCGCGGGATGAGCAGTTCTTC.

CDR3 sequence (DNA): TGTGCCAGCAGTTTGCGACGAACAGGGGGGGATTACGAGCAGTACTTC. Translation gives CASSLRRTGGDYEQYF. The rearrangement links TRBV27 to TRBJ2-7, with a possible D match to TRBD1 (8 bases). With 3 bases removed from V and 4 bases from J, the gap between germline ends came to 19 bases. The germline gives CDR1 MNHEY, CDR2 SMNVEV (reference sequence). This CDR3 comprises 16 residues.

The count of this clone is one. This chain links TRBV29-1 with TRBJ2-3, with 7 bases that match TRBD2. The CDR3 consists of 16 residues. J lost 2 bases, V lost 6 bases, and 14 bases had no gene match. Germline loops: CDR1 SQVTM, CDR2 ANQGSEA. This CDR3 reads CSVRAFAAGSTDTQYF. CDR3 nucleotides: TGCAGCGTGAGGGCTTTCGCAGCGGGATCCACAGATACGCAGTATTTT.

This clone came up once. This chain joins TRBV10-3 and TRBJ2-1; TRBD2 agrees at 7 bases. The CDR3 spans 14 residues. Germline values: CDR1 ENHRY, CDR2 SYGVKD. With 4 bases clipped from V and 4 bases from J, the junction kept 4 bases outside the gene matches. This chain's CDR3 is CAISGGGPYNEQFF. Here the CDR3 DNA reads TGTGCCATCAGTGGGGGAGGGCCTTACAATGAGCAGTTCTTC.

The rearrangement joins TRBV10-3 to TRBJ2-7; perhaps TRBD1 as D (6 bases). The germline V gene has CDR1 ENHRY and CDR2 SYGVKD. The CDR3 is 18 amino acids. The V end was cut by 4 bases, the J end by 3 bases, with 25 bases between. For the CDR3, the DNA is TGTGCCATCAGTGGGACAGCGGCTACCCCTTCTGGGAACTACGAGCAGTACTTC. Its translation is CAISGTAATPSGNYEQYF.

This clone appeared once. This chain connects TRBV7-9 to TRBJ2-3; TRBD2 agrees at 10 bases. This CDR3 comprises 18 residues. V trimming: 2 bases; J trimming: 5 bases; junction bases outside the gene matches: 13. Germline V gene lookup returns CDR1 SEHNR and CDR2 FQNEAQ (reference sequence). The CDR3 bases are TGTGCCAGCAGCTTATGGCCCACTAGCGGGACACAGTTAGATACGCAGTATTTT. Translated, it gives CASSLWPTSGTQLDTQYF.

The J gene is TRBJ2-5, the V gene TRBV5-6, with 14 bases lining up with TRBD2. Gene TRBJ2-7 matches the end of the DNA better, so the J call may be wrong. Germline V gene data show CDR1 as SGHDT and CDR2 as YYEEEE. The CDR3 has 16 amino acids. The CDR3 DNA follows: TGTGCCAGCAGCACCTATGGGACTAGCGGGAGCTACGAGCAGTACTTC. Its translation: CASSTYGTSGSYEQYF.

The CDR3 loop reads CASSVDRNTEAFF. CDR3 sequence (DNA): TGCGCCAGCAGCGTTGACAGAAACACTGAAGCTTTCTTT. V and J are TRBV5-1 and TRBJ1-1; perhaps TRBD1 as D (5 bases). In germline, CDR1 is SGHRS, CDR2 YFSETQ. The V end lost 4 bases, the J end lost 2 bases, and 9 bases lay between the germline ends. The CDR3 has 13 amino acids. The variable domain in full, completed from reference TRBV5-1 and TRBJ1-1, reads KAGVTQTPRYLIKTRGQQVTLSCSPISGHRSVSWYQQTPGQGLQFLFEYFSETQRNKGNFPGRFSGRQFSNSRSEMNVSTLELGDSALYLCASSVDRNTEAFFGQGTRLTVV.